The rows below give T cell receptor beta chains drawn from one sample of a study of T cell clones after liver transplantation. Using immunoSEQ multiplex PCR, the repertoire was profiled, and TCRdb retains in-frame clones only, with some absent. The data show roughly 80,000 clones, with roughly 83% seen just once and less than 3.5% held by the top ten. Sequencing was performed on CD4+ T cells from blood, taken at the 22-month timepoint. The source of these receptors is a human patient who received a liver transplant. Some T cells may be the graft donor's. CDR3s include the opening cysteine and the closing phenylalanine or tryptophan.

v_call: TRBV5-1
j_call: TRBJ2-1
cdr3_aa: CASSALAAVGRNEQFF

v_call: TRBV7-9
j_call: TRBJ2-3
cdr3_aa: CASRVTLAGGSDTQYF

v_call: TRBV4-3
j_call: TRBJ1-5
cdr3_aa: CASSQDYPGNSNQPQHF

v_call: TRBV28
j_call: TRBJ1-2
cdr3_aa: CATQIPANYGYTF

v_call: TRBV10-1
j_call: TRBJ1-5
cdr3_aa: CASRSGPQHF

v_call: TRBV7-2
j_call: TRBJ2-5
cdr3_aa: CASSLSQGRETQYF

v_call: TRBV4-2
j_call: TRBJ1-2
cdr3_aa: CASSQVGTEYYGYTF

v_call: TRBV5-5
j_call: TRBJ1-2
cdr3_aa: CASSLATGYYGYTF

v_call: TRBV13
j_call: TRBJ1-5
cdr3_aa: CASSFGTGGNSNQPQHF

v_call: TRBV5-4
j_call: TRBJ2-3
cdr3_aa: CASSPSVDRAGDTQYF

v_call: TRBV23-1
j_call: TRBJ2-4
cdr3_aa: CASTPSGRENIQYF

v_call: TRBV9
j_call: TRBJ2-3
cdr3_aa: CASSVGSASEKLTDTQYF

v_call: TRBV6-1
j_call: TRBJ2-5
cdr3_aa: CASSLDRGGETQYF

v_call: TRBV2
j_call: TRBJ2-7
cdr3_aa: CASSGDILPYEQYF

v_call: TRBV7-2
j_call: TRBJ2-3
cdr3_aa: CASSLSGRGIDTQYF

v_call: TRBV6-1
j_call: TRBJ2-7
cdr3_aa: CASSEERGMEQYF

v_call: TRBV5-1
j_call: TRBJ2-3
cdr3_aa: CASGQGNTDTQYF

v_call: TRBV4-1
j_call: TRBJ2-1
cdr3_aa: CASSQASGIYNEQFF

v_call: TRBV7-2
j_call: TRBJ2-5
cdr3_aa: CASSLPAGGQETQYF

v_call: TRBV5-1
j_call: TRBJ2-6
cdr3_aa: CASSLASGPPSGANVLTF

v_call: TRBV25-1
j_call: TRBJ2-3
cdr3_aa: CASSEFASLGTQYF

v_call: TRBV20-1
j_call: TRBJ2-7
cdr3_aa: CSVFVGDRVYF

v_call: TRBV7-3
j_call: TRBJ2-3
cdr3_aa: CASSLQGRQADTQYF

v_call: TRBV19
j_call: TRBJ2-7
cdr3_aa: CASSISRGPDEQYF

v_call: TRBV30
j_call: TRBJ1-2
cdr3_aa: CAWTGQFYGYTF

v_call: TRBV19
j_call: TRBJ2-3
cdr3_aa: CASSIQRPDTQYF

v_call: TRBV9
j_call: TRBJ2-3
cdr3_aa: CASSVGAGGPDTQYF

v_call: TRBV4-1
j_call: TRBJ2-5
cdr3_aa: CASRGSGETQYF

v_call: TRBV19
j_call: TRBJ1-4
cdr3_aa: CASSKPQSTNEKLFF

v_call: TRBV6-1
j_call: TRBJ1-1
cdr3_aa: CASSSRGGRNTEAFF

v_call: TRBV12-5
j_call: TRBJ2-7
cdr3_aa: CASFSPKSGPSSEQYF

v_call: TRBV11-3
j_call: TRBJ2-1
cdr3_aa: CASSRESNEQFF

v_call: TRBV25-1
j_call: TRBJ2-3
cdr3_aa: CASSGWGGTDTQYF

v_call: TRBV19
j_call: TRBJ2-1
cdr3_aa: CASSVTGGDYNEQFF

v_call: TRBV5-1
j_call: TRBJ2-5
cdr3_aa: CASSFITDQETQYF

v_call: TRBV6-5
j_call: TRBJ2-3
cdr3_aa: CASSGQGAGTQYF

v_call: TRBV27
j_call: TRBJ1-5
cdr3_aa: CASRSTINSNQPQHF

v_call: TRBV7-6
j_call: TRBJ1-5
cdr3_aa: CASSFSEDQPQHF

v_call: TRBV11-3
j_call: TRBJ2-3
cdr3_aa: CASSSRTGKGTDTQYF

v_call: TRBV5-4
j_call: TRBJ1-2
cdr3_aa: CASSSKTGTGSAYGYTF

v_call: TRBV16
j_call: TRBJ2-1
cdr3_aa: CASSPARSYNEQFF

v_call: TRBV9
j_call: TRBJ2-5
cdr3_aa: CASSVGQQETQYF

v_call: TRBV28
j_call: TRBJ1-5
cdr3_aa: CASSPTAGDSRNQPQHF

v_call: TRBV7-2
j_call: TRBJ1-6
cdr3_aa: CASSLGARDNSPLHF

v_call: TRBV2
j_call: TRBJ2-1
cdr3_aa: CASSVGLASEQFF

v_call: TRBV9
j_call: TRBJ2-3
cdr3_aa: CASSVETSDTQYF

v_call: TRBV7-3
j_call: TRBJ2-1
cdr3_aa: CASSPNREAGAYNEQFF

v_call: TRBV5-1
j_call: TRBJ2-3
cdr3_aa: CASRAAVSTDTQYF

v_call: TRBV7-6
j_call: TRBJ1-2
cdr3_aa: CASTPQGAYGYTF

v_call: TRBV6-4
j_call: TRBJ1-2
cdr3_aa: CASSGTPGSYTF

v_call: TRBV18
j_call: TRBJ2-7
cdr3_aa: CASSRQGTSYEQYF

v_call: TRBV20-1
j_call: TRBJ1-1
cdr3_aa: CSADKNTEAFF

v_call: TRBV11-2
j_call: TRBJ2-3
cdr3_aa: CASSHLRADTQYF

v_call: TRBV6-5
j_call: TRBJ2-7
cdr3_aa: CASSFSRDNYYEQYF

v_call: TRBV15
j_call: TRBJ1-4
cdr3_aa: CATSRSQGAGNEKLFF